This is a list of T cell receptor beta chains from one sample in a study of shared clonotypes between healthy human individuals. Only in-frame clones appear in the TCRdb table, and some are missing; sequencing was by immunoSEQ multiplex PCR. Among roughly 2,000,000 clones, less than 95% were seen once, and the ten largest hold around 1.2%. Sequences were obtained from naive CD8+ T cells sorted from blood. These receptors all come from a young man in good health. Each CDR3 is given with its conserved first and last residue. D genes are given only for firm matches. Size values are once, few and many counts, or a class for expanded clones, and some rows have none.

abundance: .; j_gene: TRBJ2-1; d_gene: TRBD2; v_gene: TRBV6-5; CDR3nt: TGTGCCAGCAGCCCCGCTAGCGGATCCTACAATGAGCAGTTCTTC; CDR3aa: CASSPASGSYNEQFF
abundance: once; j_gene: TRBJ2-7; d_gene: TRBD1; v_gene: TRBV4-1; CDR3nt: TGCGCCAGCAGCCAGGAGGACAGGGGAACCTACGAGCAGTACTTC; CDR3aa: CASSQEDRGTYEQYF
abundance: .; j_gene: TRBJ2-7; d_gene: TRBD1; v_gene: TRBV10-2; CDR3nt: TGCGCCAGCAGTGGATCACAGGGGTACGAGCAGTACTTC; CDR3aa: CASSGSQGYEQYF
abundance: .; j_gene: TRBJ2-7; d_gene: TRBD1; v_gene: TRBV16; CDR3nt: TGTGCCAGCAGCCAATCTACAGGGGAAGGATACTACGAGCAGTACTTC; CDR3aa: CASSQSTGEGYYEQYF
abundance: once; j_gene: TRBJ2-6; d_gene: .; v_gene: TRBV4-1; CDR3nt: TGCGCCAGCAGCCAAGCCCCCTTCGCCTCTGGGGCCAACGTCCTGACTTTC; CDR3aa: CASSQAPFASGANVLTF
abundance: .; j_gene: TRBJ1-6; d_gene: .; v_gene: TRBV27; CDR3nt: TGTGCCAGCAGTTTGGTCGGGGAAAATAATTCACCCCTCCACTTT; CDR3aa: CASSLVGENNSPLHF
abundance: .; j_gene: TRBJ1-1; d_gene: .; v_gene: TRBV2; CDR3nt: TGTGCCACCGGAGATGGGAACACTGAAGCTTTCTTT; CDR3aa: CATGDGNTEAFF
abundance: .; j_gene: TRBJ2-3; d_gene: TRBD2; v_gene: TRBV19; CDR3nt: TGTGCCAGTAGTGTGACTAGCGGAGATACGCAGTATTTT; CDR3aa: CASSVTSGDTQYF
abundance: .; j_gene: TRBJ1-2; d_gene: TRBD1; v_gene: TRBV25-1; CDR3nt: TGTGCCAGCAGCGAAGATCGGGACAGAGTGGATGGCTACACCTTC; CDR3aa: CASSEDRDRVDGYTF
abundance: .; j_gene: TRBJ2-7; d_gene: .; v_gene: TRBV11-2; CDR3nt: TGTGCCAGCAGCTTAGAAATAGGAAGCTCCTACGAGCAGTACTTC; CDR3aa: CASSLEIGSSYEQYF
abundance: .; j_gene: TRBJ2-5; d_gene: TRBD2; v_gene: TRBV27; CDR3nt: TGTGCCAGCAGTTGGACTAGCGGGAGCGTAGGAAAGACCCAGTACTTC; CDR3aa: CASSWTSGSVGKTQYF
abundance: once; j_gene: TRBJ2-7; d_gene: TRBD2; v_gene: TRBV5-6; CDR3nt: TGTGCCAGCAGCTTTGGCGGGGGGGCGTACGAGCAGTACTTC; CDR3aa: CASSFGGGAYEQYF
abundance: .; j_gene: TRBJ2-2; d_gene: .; v_gene: TRBV5-1; CDR3nt: TGCGCCAGCAGCTTGTTTGAGGGGGCCGGGGAGCTGTTTTTT; CDR3aa: CASSLFEGAGELFF
abundance: .; j_gene: TRBJ2-7; d_gene: .; v_gene: TRBV11-2; CDR3nt: TGTGCCAGCAGCCCCCCCCTGCGGGCGTACTCCTACGAGCAGTACTTC; CDR3aa: CASSPPLRAYSYEQYF
abundance: .; j_gene: TRBJ2-4; d_gene: .; v_gene: TRBV5-4; CDR3nt: TGTGCCAGCAGCCCCGGTGGGGAGGTTTGGTACTTC; CDR3aa: CASSPGGEVWYF
abundance: .; j_gene: TRBJ1-1; d_gene: TRBD1; v_gene: TRBV6-5; CDR3nt: TGTGCCAGCAGTTACAAGGGGGCGGCCACTGAAGCTTTCTTT; CDR3aa: CASSYKGAATEAFF
abundance: .; j_gene: TRBJ2-7; d_gene: TRBD2; v_gene: TRBV19; CDR3nt: TGTGCCAGTAGTCCGGCGGGGGGCGATACCTACGAGCAGTACTTC; CDR3aa: CASSPAGGDTYEQYF
abundance: .; j_gene: TRBJ1-3; d_gene: TRBD1; v_gene: TRBV15; CDR3nt: TGTGCCACCAGCAGCGACAGGGGGGACACCATATATTTT; CDR3aa: CATSSDRGDTIYF
abundance: .; j_gene: TRBJ1-1; d_gene: TRBD1; v_gene: TRBV13; CDR3nt: TGTGCCAGCAGCTCGGACAGGGGGATCCCTGAAGCTTTCTTT; CDR3aa: CASSSDRGIPEAFF
abundance: .; j_gene: TRBJ2-3; d_gene: TRBD2; v_gene: TRBV7-9; CDR3nt: TGTGCCAGCAGCTCCTGGACTAGCGCGAACACAGATACGCAGTATTTT; CDR3aa: CASSSWTSANTDTQYF
abundance: .; j_gene: TRBJ2-7; d_gene: .; v_gene: TRBV29-1; CDR3nt: TGCAGCGTTGAGATCCAAGGCGGCTACGAGCAGTACTTC; CDR3aa: CSVEIQGGYEQYF
abundance: .; j_gene: TRBJ2-3; d_gene: TRBD2; v_gene: TRBV13; CDR3nt: TGTGCCAGCAGCCCCACCGGAGAGCGGGGAACAGATACGCAGTATTTT; CDR3aa: CASSPTGERGTDTQYF
abundance: .; j_gene: TRBJ2-7; d_gene: .; v_gene: TRBV19; CDR3nt: TGTGCCAGTAGTATCGGGTACTCCTACGAGCAGTACTTC; CDR3aa: CASSIGYSYEQYF
abundance: .; j_gene: TRBJ1-3; d_gene: .; v_gene: TRBV7-6; CDR3nt: TGTGCCAGCAGCCCAGGAGCCGGGACGCCCGGTGTAGACACCATATATTTT; CDR3aa: CASSPGAGTPGVDTIYF
abundance: .; j_gene: TRBJ2-7; d_gene: TRBD2; v_gene: TRBV7-2; CDR3nt: TGTGCCAGCAGCCCCCGGGGACTAGCGGACTACGAGCAGTACTTC; CDR3aa: CASSPRGLADYEQYF
abundance: once; j_gene: TRBJ2-5; d_gene: .; v_gene: TRBV5-6; CDR3nt: TGTGCCAGCAGCTTCGGCGGACAAGAGACCCAGTACTTC; CDR3aa: CASSFGGQETQYF
abundance: .; j_gene: TRBJ1-5; d_gene: .; v_gene: TRBV5-5; CDR3nt: TGTGCCAGCAGCTTTCTGGGGGCTGGCGGCAATCAGCCCCAGCATTTT; CDR3aa: CASSFLGAGGNQPQHF
abundance: .; j_gene: TRBJ2-4; d_gene: TRBD2; v_gene: TRBV15; CDR3nt: TGTGCCACCAGTCAGTTTAGCGGGGGGACCAAAAACATTCAGTACTTC; CDR3aa: CATSQFSGGTKNIQYF
abundance: .; j_gene: TRBJ2-3; d_gene: .; v_gene: TRBV28; CDR3nt: TGTGCCAGCAGTTTAAGCCTACGTAGGAGCACAGATACGCAGTATTTT; CDR3aa: CASSLSLRRSTDTQYF
abundance: .; j_gene: TRBJ2-2; d_gene: .; v_gene: TRBV28; CDR3nt: TGTGCCAGCAGTTTATCCCTAAACACCGGGGAGCTGTTTTTT; CDR3aa: CASSLSLNTGELFF
abundance: .; j_gene: TRBJ2-7; d_gene: TRBD1; v_gene: TRBV11-2; CDR3nt: TGTGCCAGCAGCTCACTGACAGGGGGTATAGACGAGCAGTACTTC; CDR3aa: CASSSLTGGIDEQYF
abundance: .; j_gene: TRBJ1-3; d_gene: TRBD1; v_gene: TRBV18; CDR3nt: TGTGCCAGCTCTACCCGGGACAGGGCCTTTAGCTCTGGAAACACCATATATTTT; CDR3aa: CASSTRDRAFSSGNTIYF
abundance: .; j_gene: TRBJ2-3; d_gene: TRBD2; v_gene: TRBV5-4; CDR3nt: TGTGCCAGCAGCGAGCGGGGAGTATACACAGATACGCAGTATTTT; CDR3aa: CASSERGVYTDTQYF
abundance: .; j_gene: TRBJ2-7; d_gene: TRBD2; v_gene: TRBV7-9; CDR3nt: TGTGCCAGCAGCGACGCGGGGGGCGCGATCTACGAGCAGTACTTC; CDR3aa: CASSDAGGAIYEQYF
abundance: .; j_gene: TRBJ2-7; d_gene: .; v_gene: TRBV4-1; CDR3nt: TGCGCCAGCAGCCAAGCCACAGGGTCTTACGAGCAGTACTTC; CDR3aa: CASSQATGSYEQYF
abundance: .; j_gene: TRBJ2-1; d_gene: .; v_gene: TRBV6-6; CDR3nt: TGTGCCAGCAGTTGGCTGGGACCCGAAGGGGAGCAGTTCTTC; CDR3aa: CASSWLGPEGEQFF
abundance: .; j_gene: TRBJ1-5; d_gene: .; v_gene: TRBV5-8; CDR3nt: TGTGCCAGCAGCCCCCTTGGTCAGCCCCAGCATTTT; CDR3aa: CASSPLGQPQHF
abundance: .; j_gene: TRBJ1-1; d_gene: .; v_gene: TRBV5-6; CDR3nt: TGTGCCAGCAGCCTTGACGGAACTGAAGCTTTCTTT; CDR3aa: CASSLDGTEAFF
abundance: .; j_gene: TRBJ2-5; d_gene: TRBD2; v_gene: TRBV4-1; CDR3nt: TGCGCCAGCAGCCAAGTTCAGGGAGGGGAAGAGACCCAGTACTTC; CDR3aa: CASSQVQGGEETQYF
abundance: .; j_gene: TRBJ1-6; d_gene: TRBD1; v_gene: TRBV30; CDR3nt: TGTGCCTGGAGACAGGGGGTTATCAATTCACCCCTCCACTTT; CDR3aa: CAWRQGVINSPLHF
abundance: once; j_gene: TRBJ2-1; d_gene: .; v_gene: TRBV13; CDR3nt: TGTGCCAGCAGCTTAGCGTTTTGGGGGCTAGCGGACAATGAGCAGTTCTTC; CDR3aa: CASSLAFWGLADNEQFF
abundance: .; j_gene: TRBJ1-1; d_gene: .; v_gene: TRBV6-5; CDR3nt: TGTGCCAGCAGTTACTCCTCCGGGGAGTGGTTCACTGAAGCTTTCTTT; CDR3aa: CASSYSSGEWFTEAFF
abundance: .; j_gene: TRBJ2-7; d_gene: TRBD1; v_gene: TRBV27; CDR3nt: TGTGCCAGCAGCGACCTGGGACAGGGGAATCCCTACGAGCAGTACTTC; CDR3aa: CASSDLGQGNPYEQYF
abundance: .; j_gene: TRBJ2-1; d_gene: .; v_gene: TRBV5-6; CDR3nt: TGTGCCAGCAGCTTGCTCTACAATGAGCAGTTCTTC; CDR3aa: CASSLLYNEQFF
abundance: .; j_gene: TRBJ2-7; d_gene: TRBD1; v_gene: TRBV25-1; CDR3nt: TGTGCCAGCAGTGATCCGACAGGGGGCGCTTGGGTCGAGCAGTACTTC; CDR3aa: CASSDPTGGAWVEQYF
abundance: once; j_gene: TRBJ2-2; d_gene: .; v_gene: TRBV19; CDR3nt: TGTGCCAGTAGTATAATAGTGGGTCAGGGGCACACCGGGGAGCTGTTTTTT; CDR3aa: CASSIIVGQGHTGELFF
abundance: .; j_gene: TRBJ2-1; d_gene: TRBD2; v_gene: TRBV27; CDR3nt: TGTGCCAGCAGTTTAGCGGGGGGGTTCCCCAATGAGCAGTTCTTC; CDR3aa: CASSLAGGFPNEQFF
abundance: .; j_gene: TRBJ2-3; d_gene: .; v_gene: TRBV9; CDR3nt: TGTGCCAGCAGCGTAGAAGACTGGGCGGGGACAGATACGCAGTATTTT; CDR3aa: CASSVEDWAGTDTQYF
abundance: .; j_gene: TRBJ1-1; d_gene: .; v_gene: TRBV2; CDR3nt: TGTGCCAGCTACGATATTAGGCAGGGAGCCACTGAAGCTTTCTTT; CDR3aa: CASYDIRQGATEAFF
abundance: .; j_gene: TRBJ1-5; d_gene: .; v_gene: TRBV2; CDR3nt: TGTGCCAGCAGTACTTGGCCTTATAGCAATCAGCCCCAGCATTTT; CDR3aa: CASSTWPYSNQPQHF
abundance: .; j_gene: TRBJ2-7; d_gene: .; v_gene: TRBV7-9; CDR3nt: TGTGCCAGCAGCCCCCGACCCATCAGGGAAGCCTACGAGCAGTACTTC; CDR3aa: CASSPRPIREAYEQYF
abundance: .; j_gene: TRBJ1-6; d_gene: .; v_gene: TRBV21-1; CDR3nt: TGTGCCAGCAGGGATCGACAGGGGGATTCACCCCTCCACTTT; CDR3aa: CASRDRQGDSPLHF
abundance: .; j_gene: TRBJ2-5; d_gene: TRBD2; v_gene: TRBV10-2; CDR3nt: TGCGCCAGCAGTGACACTAGCGGGGGGGCCGAGTTCCAAGAGACCCAGTACTTC; CDR3aa: CASSDTSGGAEFQETQYF
abundance: .; j_gene: TRBJ2-1; d_gene: .; v_gene: TRBV9; CDR3nt: TGTGCCAGCAGCGTAGAACTGAATGAGCAGTTCTTC; CDR3aa: CASSVELNEQFF
abundance: .; j_gene: TRBJ2-1; d_gene: TRBD2; v_gene: TRBV25-1; CDR3nt: TGTGCCAGCAGTGAAGATGGACTAGCGGTCAATGAGCAGTTCTTC; CDR3aa: CASSEDGLAVNEQFF
abundance: .; j_gene: TRBJ2-7; d_gene: .; v_gene: TRBV6-1; CDR3nt: TGTGCCAGCAGTGTAGATGCCACTCGGAGCGGACTTACCTACGAGCAGTACTTC; CDR3aa: CASSVDATRSGLTYEQYF
abundance: once; j_gene: TRBJ2-1; d_gene: TRBD2; v_gene: TRBV4-1; CDR3nt: TGCGCCAGCAGCCAAGAACGGACTAGCGGGATAGATGAGCAGTTCTTC; CDR3aa: CASSQERTSGIDEQFF
abundance: .; j_gene: TRBJ2-7; d_gene: .; v_gene: TRBV7-3; CDR3nt: TGTGCCAGTGCACAGGGATCCGCCTACGAGCAGTACTTC; CDR3aa: CASAQGSAYEQYF
abundance: .; j_gene: TRBJ1-5; d_gene: .; v_gene: TRBV7-8; CDR3nt: TGTGCCAGCAGCTCCGACGGTAATGGCAATCAGCCCCAGCATTTT; CDR3aa: CASSSDGNGNQPQHF